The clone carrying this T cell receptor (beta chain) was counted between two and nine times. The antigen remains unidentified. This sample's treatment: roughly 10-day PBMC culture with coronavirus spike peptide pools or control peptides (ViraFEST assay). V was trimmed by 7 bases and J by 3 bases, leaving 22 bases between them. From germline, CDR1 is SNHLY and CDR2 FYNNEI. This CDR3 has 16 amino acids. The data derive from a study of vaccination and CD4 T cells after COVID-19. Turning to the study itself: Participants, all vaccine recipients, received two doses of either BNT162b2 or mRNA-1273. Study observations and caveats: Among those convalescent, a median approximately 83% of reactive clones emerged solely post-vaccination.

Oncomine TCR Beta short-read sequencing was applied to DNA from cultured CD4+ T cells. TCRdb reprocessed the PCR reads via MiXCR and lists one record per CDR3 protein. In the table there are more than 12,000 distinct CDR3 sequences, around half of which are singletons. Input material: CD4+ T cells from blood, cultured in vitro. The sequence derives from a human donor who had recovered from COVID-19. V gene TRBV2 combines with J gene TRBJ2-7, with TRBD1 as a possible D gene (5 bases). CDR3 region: CASILISYIGDYEQYF. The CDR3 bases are TGTGCCAGCATTCTGATTAGTTACATAGGGGACTACGAGCAGTACTTC.